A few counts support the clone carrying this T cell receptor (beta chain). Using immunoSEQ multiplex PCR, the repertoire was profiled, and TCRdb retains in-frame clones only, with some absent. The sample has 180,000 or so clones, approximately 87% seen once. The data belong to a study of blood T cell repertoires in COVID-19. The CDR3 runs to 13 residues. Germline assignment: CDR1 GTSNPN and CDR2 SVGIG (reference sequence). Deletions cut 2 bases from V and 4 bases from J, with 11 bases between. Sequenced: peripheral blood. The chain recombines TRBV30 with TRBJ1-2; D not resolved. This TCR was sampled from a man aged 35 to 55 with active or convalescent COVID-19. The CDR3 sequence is CAWSPRVPYGYTF. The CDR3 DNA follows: TGTGCCTGGAGTCCCCGGGTCCCCTATGGCTACACCTTC. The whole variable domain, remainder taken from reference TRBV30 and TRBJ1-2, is SQTIHQWPATLVQPVGSPLSLECTVEGTSNPNLYWYRQAAGRGLQLLFYSVGIGQISSEVPQNLSASRPQDRQFILSSKKLLLSDSGFYLCAWSPRVPYGYTFGSGTRLTVV.